The rows below give T cell receptor beta chains drawn from one sample of a study of PD-L1 blockade in urothelial cancer. The assay was immunoSEQ multiplex PCR, and TCRdb's table has in-frame clones only and misses some. The repertoire holds more than 55,000 clones, with roughly 79% as singletons. The sample in question was PBMCs, obtained around atezolizumab (anti-PD-L1) treatment. These receptors were taken from a man between 65 and 85 years old with urothelial cancer. Both conserved end residues are part of each CDR3.

j_call,v_call,cdr3_aa
TRBJ2-1,TRBV19,CASSVTSGDYNEQFF
TRBJ2-7,TRBV5-1,CASSTGQPGYEQYF
TRBJ2-7,TRBV30,CAWSVLRQATYEQYF
TRBJ2-3,TRBV9,CASSVGQSSTDTQYF
TRBJ2-5,TRBV9,CASSGGGETQYF
TRBJ1-5,TRBV27,CASSSTYSNQPQHF
TRBJ2-3,TRBV10-3,CAISESGTSGSLTDTQYF
TRBJ2-3,TRBV7-2,CASSATGGGDTQYF
TRBJ1-2,TRBV4-3,CASSPRSTAANYGYTF
TRBJ1-2,TRBV21-1,CASSKRGTTRIPVYGYTF
TRBJ2-7,TRBV15,CATSSLTGDISYEQYF
TRBJ2-7,TRBV7-2,CASSPPGLYEQYF
TRBJ2-5,TRBV5-6,CASSQTRTGETQYF
TRBJ2-2,TRBV5-1,CASSNGQGTTGELFF
TRBJ2-3,TRBV2,CASSIDRVDTQYF
TRBJ2-7,TRBV5-1,CASSLDYEQYF
TRBJ2-7,TRBV5-1,CASSSGQGSYEQYF
TRBJ2-2,TRBV7-8,CASSLEGQTNTGELFF
TRBJ2-7,TRBV27,CASSLLPTLSEQYF
TRBJ1-5,TRBV5-5,CASSLNGGEPQHF
TRBJ2-5,TRBV7-9,CASSSGQETQYF
TRBJ1-2,TRBV5-8,CASSFGSPYGYTF
TRBJ1-3,TRBV19,CASSIGPRGSGNTIYF
TRBJ2-3,TRBV5-1,CASGPRPSTDTQYF
TRBJ1-4,TRBV7-9,CASNLRIDEKLFF
TRBJ2-7,TRBV30,CAWSLSGSSYEQYF
TRBJ2-5,TRBV11-3,CASSLGQAQETQYF
TRBJ2-7,TRBV7-2,CASSLDYLGKYEQYF
TRBJ1-2,TRBV7-9,CASSPQGGSGYTF
TRBJ1-5,TRBV27,CASSLTGSNQPQHF
TRBJ2-1,TRBV2,CASSQKQGDDEQFF
TRBJ2-3,TRBV5-1,CASNLGTGGGDTQYF
TRBJ2-5,TRBV15,CATSASGQGGGETQYF
TRBJ2-4,TRBV25-1,CASSGAGAKNIQYF
TRBJ2-1,TRBV7-3,CASSLASGSSYNEQFF
TRBJ2-1,TRBV7-8,CASSFGTSFDEYNEQFF
TRBJ2-2,TRBV7-7,CASSTLSGRNTGELFF
TRBJ2-7,TRBV7-2,CASSLRRDYEQYF
TRBJ2-7,TRBV11-2,CASSHYSYEQYF
TRBJ1-2,TRBV19,CASSTPETVYGYTF
TRBJ2-1,TRBV7-2,CASSRVGGSGSGNEQFF
TRBJ2-7,TRBV30,CAWSQTGITYEQYF
TRBJ1-6,TRBV19,CASSIVSPGGDSPLHF
TRBJ2-5,TRBV5-4,CASSLASGDQETQYF
TRBJ2-7,TRBV7-8,CASSLQGPSYEQYF